The T cell receptor beta chain described here comes from a study of shared clonotypes between healthy human individuals. Study summary: Each donor's CD8 memory used one plate, CD8 naive two, each CD4 subset three.

Naive CD8 cells lacked CD45RO, underwent positive selection for CCR7 and left out terminally differentiated effector memory CD45RA+ cells. Trimming removed 3 bases at V and 1 base at J, with 7 bases between. The CDR3 has 13 residues. Germline CDR1 SEHNR, CDR2 FQNEAQ (reference sequence). Produced via immunoSEQ multiplex PCR; TCRdb's table is partial and in-frame only. The table lists 550,000 to 750,000 clones, 92% of them singletons. The TCR originated in a man younger than 40 in good health. Sample: naive CD8+ T cells sorted from blood. The genes are TRBV7-9 and TRBJ2-7; D unclear. CDR3 loop: CASSLGLSYEQYF. Here the CDR3 DNA reads TGTGCCAGCAGCTTGGGGTTGTCCTACGAGCAGTACTTC.